The 25 T cell receptor beta chains below all came from one sample that was sequenced in a study of blood T cell repertoires in COVID-19. The table came from immunoSEQ multiplex PCR; TCRdb's copy has only in-frame clones and leaves some out. Among 100,000 to 150,000 clones listed, roughly 83% were seen once. Sample: peripheral blood. Receptors were obtained from a man between 35 and 55 years old with active or convalescent COVID-19.

The chain is built from TRBV20-1 and TRBJ1-4; 8 nucleotides line up with TRBD1. The CDR3 has 15 residues. V lost 3 bases and J lost 10; bases outside the gene matches: 13. Germline lookup yields CDR1 DFQATT and CDR2 SNEGSKA (reference sequence). The CDR3: CSASPLDREEGKLFF. For the CDR3, the DNA is TGCAGTGCTAGTCCGCTGGACAGGGAGGAGGGAAAACTGTTTTTT.

The chain links TRBV6-2 or TRBV6-3 to TRBJ1-1, with D unclear. Trimming pared 0 bases from V and 1 base from J, leaving 12 bases between. The germline V gene has CDR1 MNHEY and CDR2 SVGEGT. This CDR3 region has 16 residues. CDR3 amino acids: CASSYSGARRNTEAFF. For the CDR3, the DNA is TGTGCCAGCAGTTACTCGGGCGCCAGGCGGAACACTGAAGCTTTCTTT.

This clone has a single count. The J gene is TRBJ2-5, the V gene TRBV4-1; D unresolved. Germline V lookup: CDR1 MGHRA, CDR2 YSYEKL. The CDR3 sequence is 13 residues long. V shed 1 base and J shed 5 bases, with 8 bases lying between them. The CDR3 DNA sequence: TGCGCCAGCAGCCAAGGGCCTAGTGAGACCCAGTACTTC. Translated: CASSQGPSETQYF.

V usage is TRBV18 and J usage is TRBJ2-1, with TRBD2 matching over 7 bases. CDR3 size: 14 residues. The germline CDR1 and CDR2 sequences are KGHSH and LQKENI. The V segment lost 6 bases and the J segment 5 bases; nucleotides outside the gene matches: 7. The CDR3 nucleotides read TGTGCCAGCTCCCGAGCGGGATCCCACAATGAGCAGTTCTTC. Amino acid sequence: CASSRAGSHNEQFF.

The chain recombines TRBV30 with TRBJ1-2, with TRBD1 matching 8 bases. Germline assignment: CDR1 GTSNPN and CDR2 SVGIG (reference sequence). The trim removed 7 bases at V and 4 bases at J, leaving 5 bases unmatched. The CDR3 runs 12 residues. CDR3 in amino acids: CASHGQGYGYTF. CDR3 sequence (DNA): TGTGCCTCTCATGGACAGGGCTATGGCTACACCTTC. Looking up the rest from reference TRBV30 and TRBJ1-2 gives the full variable domain: SQTIHQWPATLVQPVGSPLSLECTVEGTSNPNLYWYRQAAGRGLQLLFYSVGIGQISSEVPQNLSASRPQDRQFILSSKKLLLSDSGFYLCASHGQGYGYTFGSGTRLTVV.

The chain couples TRBV11-3 to TRBJ2-1; 9 nucleotides match TRBD2. This CDR3 spans 15 amino acids. V lost 5 bases and J lost 2; bases outside the gene matches: 4. CDR1 and CDR2 from the germline V gene are SGHNT and YENEEA. CDR3: CASSPSGATYNEQFF. The CDR3 coding sequence is TGTGCCAGCAGCCCTAGCGGGGCCACCTACAATGAGCAGTTCTTC.

The chain links TRBV6-1 to TRBJ1-4; 10 bases fit TRBD1. The germline V gene encodes CDR1 MNHNS and CDR2 SASEGT. This CDR3 has 16 amino acids. Trimming removed 4 bases from V and 7 bases from J; junction bases left unmatched: 9. The CDR3 coding sequence is TGTGCCAGCAGTGGGGACAGGGGATCGATCGTTGAAAAACTGTTTTTT. This gives the protein CASSGDRGSIVEKLFF.

This clone turned up a few times. The chain recombines TRBV12-3 or TRBV12-4 with TRBJ2-3; 7 positions agree with TRBD2. The CDR3 has 12 residues. The ends lost 4 bases at V and 9 bases at J; junction bases unmatched: 4. CDR3: CASSSPRGTQYF. In nucleotides, the CDR3 is TGTGCCAGCAGTTCACCGCGGGGGACGCAGTATTTT.

The V gene is TRBV6-5, the J gene TRBJ1-2; possible D gene TRBD1, 5 bases. Germline V gene lookup returns CDR1 MNHEY and CDR2 SVGAGI. The CDR3 is 12 residues long. Trimming pared 6 bases from V and 7 bases from J, leaving 12 bases between. CDR3 nucleotide sequence: TGTGCCAGCAGCCCGAGGAGGGGTGGCTACACCTTC. Translated, it gives CASSPRRGGYTF.

A single count supports this clone. The chain couples TRBV5-6 to TRBJ2-5; possibly TRBD2 for D (7 bases). This CDR3 comprises 16 residues. The V end was cut by 4 bases, the J end by 5 bases, with 21 bases between. Germline CDR1 SGHDT, CDR2 YYEEEE. The DNA of the CDR3 is TGTGCCAGCAGCCCGGATGGGGGGGGCGCTTGGGAGACCCAGTACTTC. Protein: CASSPDGGGAWETQYF. The complete variable domain, with remaining parts taken from reference TRBV5-6 and TRBJ2-5, reads DAGVTQSPTHLIKTRGQQVTLRCSPKSGHDTVSWYQQALGQGPQFIFQYYEEEERQRGNFPDRFSGHQFPNYSSELNVNALLLGDSALYLCASSPDGGGAWETQYFGPGTRLLVL.

The rearrangement uses TRBV5-6 and TRBJ1-2; D is possibly TRBD1 (6 bases). V dropped 0 bases and J dropped 8 bases, with 14 bases sitting between them. In germline, CDR1 is SGHDT, CDR2 YYEEEE. This CDR3 is 14 amino acids long. This CDR3 is CASSLVSGAKGYTF. The DNA of the CDR3 is TGTGCCAGCAGCTTGGTGTCAGGGGCGAAGGGCTACACCTTC.

This clone has just a few counts. V and J are TRBV11-2 and TRBJ2-3, with D uncertain. CDR3 length: 14 residues. Trimming left V 5 bases short and J 6 bases short, with 15 bases between. Germline assignment: CDR1 SGHAT and CDR2 FQNNGV. CDR3 region: CASSTPRSPDTQYF. In nucleotides, the CDR3 is TGTGCCAGCAGCACCCCCCGGTCGCCGGATACGCAGTATTTT.

The chain has TRBV5-4 and TRBJ2-1; possible D gene TRBD2, 5 bases. V was pared by 5 bases and J by 7 bases, with 19 bases between. The CDR3 contains 15 residues. The germline V gene has CDR1 SGHNT and CDR2 YYREEE (reference sequence). CDR3 sequence: CASSHPGGLANEQFF. The DNA of the CDR3 is TGTGCCAGCAGTCACCCAGGAGGCCTTGCGAATGAGCAGTTCTTC.

The chain couples TRBV4-3 to TRBJ1-6; D uncertain. The length of the CDR3 is 16 residues. V was pared by 0 bases and J by 5 bases, with 11 bases between. Germline V gene lookup returns CDR1 LGHNA and CDR2 YSLEER. CDR3 bases: TGCGCCAGCAGCCAAGATAGAGGTGCTAATAATTCACCCCTCCACTTT. Translating it yields CASSQDRGANNSPLHF.

The chain uses TRBV7-6 and TRBJ2-2; tentatively, D is TRBD1 (5 bases). CDR1 SGHVS and CDR2 FNYEAQ come from the germline V gene. Trimming cost V 5 bases and J 6 bases, with 16 bases left between them. The length of the CDR3 is 15 residues. CDR3 in amino acids: CASSQTDSNAGELFF. As DNA, the CDR3 is TGTGCCAGCAGCCAAACAGACAGTAACGCCGGGGAGCTGTTTTTT.

The J gene is TRBJ2-3, the V gene TRBV7-9; D is ambiguous. The CDR3 spans 15 residues. Germline loops: CDR1 SEHNR, CDR2 FQNEAQ (reference sequence). The V and J ends lost 3 bases and 6 bases respectively, with 16 bases between them. This chain's CDR3 is CASSFTEDIRDTQYF. DNA of the CDR3: TGTGCCAGCAGCTTCACCGAAGACATCCGGGATACGCAGTATTTT.

The genes are TRBV19 and TRBJ1-1, with D perhaps matching TRBD1 (6 bases). CDR3 length: 16 residues. Trimming removed 3 bases at V and 1 base at J, with 15 bases between. Germline values: CDR1 LNHDA, CDR2 SQIVND (reference sequence). CDR3 in amino acids: CASSIKRRQENTEAFF. The CDR3 DNA follows: TGTGCCAGTAGTATTAAGCGGAGACAGGAGAACACTGAAGCTTTCTTT. Combining the CDR3 with reference TRBV19 and TRBJ1-1 gives the whole variable domain DGGITQSPKYLFRKEGQNVTLSCEQNLNHDAMYWYRQDPGQGLRLIYYSQIVNDFQKGDIAEGYSVSREKKESFPLTVTSAQKNPTAFYLCASSIKRRQENTEAFFGQGTRLTVV.

The V and J genes are TRBV19 and TRBJ1-6; 8 bases map to TRBD1. Germline CDR1 and CDR2: LNHDA and SQIVND (reference sequence). Losses at the gene ends were 5 bases for V and 4 bases for J; bases not matched to a gene: 10. The CDR3 is 17 residues long. The CDR3 DNA is TGTGCCAGTAGTTCGAACCGCGACAGGGGTTATAATTCACCCCTCCACTTT. Translated: CASSSNRDRGYNSPLHF. Supplemented by reference TRBV19 and TRBJ1-6, the full variable domain reads DGGITQSPKYLFRKEGQNVTLSCEQNLNHDAMYWYRQDPGQGLRLIYYSQIVNDFQKGDIAEGYSVSREKKESFPLTVTSAQKNPTAFYLCASSSNRDRGYNSPLHFGNGTRLTVT.

The rearrangement uses TRBV7-3 and TRBJ2-1, with 8 nucleotides matching TRBD2. Germline loops: CDR1 SGHTA, CDR2 FQGTGA. The CDR3 extends over 15 amino acids. V shed 4 bases, J shed 4 bases, and the junction held 6 bases outside the gene matches. This CDR3 is CASSSQAGAYNEQFF. CDR3 bases: TGTGCCAGCAGCTCACAAGCGGGGGCATACAATGAGCAGTTCTTC.

This chain joins TRBV12-5 and TRBJ2-5, with 10 bases lining up with TRBD2. The CDR3 spans 16 residues. V lost 7 bases, J lost 5 bases, and 13 bases stayed unmatched. Germline V gene lookup returns CDR1 LGHNT and CDR2 FRNRAP. The CDR3 reads CASAPRKAGGKETQYF. The DNA for the CDR3 is TGTGCTAGTGCCCCCCGGAAAGCGGGAGGGAAGGAGACCCAGTACTTC.

This clone has more than one count but fewer than ten. The rearrangement links TRBV11-3 to TRBJ2-3; 10 nucleotides agree with TRBD2. After removal of 4 bases from V and 10 bases from J, the junction contained 8 bases not matched to a gene. The germline gives CDR1 SGHNT, CDR2 YENEEA. The CDR3 spans 14 residues. This CDR3 reads CASSYGLAATSQYF. CDR3 nucleotide sequence: TGTGCCAGCAGCTATGGACTAGCGGCAACATCGCAGTATTTT.

The V gene is TRBV3-1 (or the pseudogene TRBV3-2), the J gene TRBJ1-1; the D is unclear. V was cut by 0 bases and J by 2 bases, with 4 bases left in between. Germline V lookup: CDR1 LGHDT, CDR2 YNNKEL (reference sequence). CDR3 length equals 13 residues. The CDR3 DNA is TGTGCCAGCAGCCAAGACCAAAACACTGAAGCTTTCTTT. Translation: CASSQDQNTEAFF.

The chain carries TRBV11-2 and TRBJ1-2; 9 nucleotides agree with TRBD1. The CDR3 runs to 18 residues. Germline values: CDR1 SGHAT, CDR2 FQNNGV. V shed 4 bases and J 4 bases; nucleotides not matched to a gene: 16. The CDR3 protein is CASSYLGGQGGSSYGYTF. CDR3 nucleotide sequence: TGTGCCAGCAGCTACCTGGGGGGACAGGGTGGTAGTAGCTATGGCTACACCTTC.

The CDR3 is CASSDETANTEAFF. In DNA form, the CDR3 reads TGTGCCAGCAGTGATGAGACAGCTAACACTGAAGCTTTCTTT. The rearrangement joins TRBV6-1 to TRBJ1-1; maybe TRBD1 (5 bases). The CDR3 sequence is 14 residues long. Trimming took 3 bases from V and 2 from J, leaving 10 bases between them. Germline V gives CDR1 MNHNS, CDR2 SASEGT.

The V gene is TRBV29-1, the J gene TRBJ2-7, with D possibly being TRBD2 (6 bases). The CDR3 covers 14 residues. From germline, CDR1 is SQVTM and CDR2 ANQGSEA. V was clipped by 7 bases and J by 2 bases, with 18 bases between them. CDR3 sequence reads: CSATPGLRTYEQYF. The CDR3 DNA sequence: TGCAGCGCGACCCCGGGACTTAGGACCTACGAGCAGTACTTC.